Listed below are T cell receptor beta chains from one sample, sequenced in a study of T cell repertoires in cytomegalovirus infection. Their antigens remain unidentified. TCRdb re-called the reads with MiXCR, one entry per CDR3 protein. The table includes around 750,000 distinct CDR3 sequences, less than 35% detected once. The sample consisted of cultured CD8+ T cells from PBMCs, taken from culture after CMV antigen stimulation. These receptor sequences come from a human donor in good health (CMV status not recorded). Some clones in this sample may be carry-over from other donors' samples. The CDR3 runs from the conserved cysteine through the conserved F or W. Expanded clones are given a class, and other clones once, few, many or no size at all.

cdr3_aa clone_size v_call
CAITGGNEQFF NA TRBV10-3
CASSSDRLPSYEQYF NA TRBV6-2/TRBV6-3
CASSLPSGQGPLSDTQYF many TRBV7-2
CASSEAWDTQYF NA TRBV6-1
CASSPFLATNEKLFF many TRBV7-6
CASSRQGVFEKLFF NA TRBV6-1
CASSLALAGGDTDTQYF many TRBV7-2
CASSKGNGNQPQHF few TRBV27
CASSSPTRENTGELFF NA TRBV12-3/TRBV12-4
CASSSITLYSDEQFF NA TRBV19
CASSEDSSYEQYF NA TRBV7-9
CSALDRDEETQYF NA TRBV20-1